This T cell receptor beta chain emerged from a study of human T cells and chemical hapten exposure (TCRdb year 2021). At the level of the whole study: For sensitization, 2% DPC in acetone was applied to a roughly 2 cm by roughly 2 cm area of upper inner arm skin. Blood samples were taken from patients before sensitization (week 0) and then at 2, 6 and about 24 weeks after DPC sensitization. Patients additionally received weekly therapeutic DPC doses to the scalp throughout the roughly 24-week study period. Libraries were pooled for sequencing, and per-sample TCR yields varied mainly because of small differences in library volumes within the pool. In alopecia patients, the study followed how the peripheral blood TCR repertoire changed in vivo over primary and secondary sensitization to diphenylcyclopropenone (DPC), a hapten. Most of the patients in the cohort were female, and the cohort covered alopecia areata with under or over 50% scalp involvement, alopecia totalis and alopecia universalis. For TCR sequencing, blood came from some 31 alopecia patients at anywhere from one to four time points (pre-sensitization, 2, 6 and 24 weeks). Patch testing was done on the upper back using Finn chambers containing 0.01% DPC, and results were scored after 6 days according to International Contact Dermatitis Research Group standards.

Explained via the paper, the time point label denotes: patch test 1, 2 weeks after DPC sensitization. The treatment or condition label here, explained by the study, means: therapeutic diphenylcyclopropenone sensitization with weekly scalp DPC. At each patch-test visit, blood was drawn before the patch test was applied. Patients were considered eligible if aged 18 to 70, diagnosed with alopecia and deemed suitable for DPC therapy, and patients were excluded if pregnant. Total RNA was extracted from unfractionated whole blood collected in Tempus Blood RNA tubes. V drops 3 bases and J drops 4 bases, leaving 18 bases in between. CDR1 and CDR2, per the germline V gene, are SGDLS and YYNGEE. From cysteine to phenylalanine, the CDR3 is 16 amino acids long. Just CDR3 DNA is preserved here, 48 bases in frame from base 1. The library relied on RACE. Sequencing used a NextSeq 500. During library preparation, unique molecular identifiers were attached to individual cDNA molecules so that TCRs could be counted in a quantitative, reproducible way. For every blood RNA sample, sequencing covered both the TCR alpha and TCR beta chains. Under the source paper's analysis protocol: A median of about 87,000 TCRs per sample was observed, with a range of 23,224 to 690,600. V, J and CDR3 annotation of the TCR reads was performed with the Decombinator software suite. For PS versus PT1 abundance plots, all samples were subsampled to the same number of TCRs (28,000). TCRs were defined as expanded if absent before sensitization and observed at least eight times at the 2-week time point. The public reads were run again by TCRdb, first through fastp at Q25 and then through MiXCR, and only productive beta chains were kept. Identical CDR3 protein sequences are pooled into one entry, listed with their most common genes and DNA. These V and J calls rely on TCRdb rather than the paper's analysis. This sample holds approximately 110,000 distinct CDR3 sequences; about 11% were observed only once. Roughly 3.2% of the sample is taken by the ten largest.

The study at large found these results: Because all patients had alopecia, a presumed autoimmune disease, the immune response of the patients might differ from that of healthy individuals. Repeated subsampling changed both the strength of the expansion versus patch-test correlation and the threshold at which that correlation became significant. DPC sensitization did not change the number of TCRs with a frequency above 1 in 1000, and there was no evidence of changes in global repertoire structure. The number of PT1 expanded TCRs positively correlated with patch test score, significant at thresholds 8, 16 and 32 but not 4. Compared with pre-sensitization or healthy control sets, expanded TCRs formed significantly more large CDR3 similarity clusters, which is consistent with antigen-driven responses.

This clonotype was seen at least ten times. The clone's antigen remains unknown. No clone much larger than this one lies a single base away; base qualities are absent. The input for sequencing was whole blood, taken in connection with sensitization to the hapten diphenylcyclopropenone (DPC). The rearrangement combines TRBV9 with TRBJ2-3, with TRBD1 as a weak D call on 5 bases. This receptor was identified in a woman between 40 and 55 years old with alopecia areata. Some clones in this sample may be carry-over from other donors' samples. The CDR3 here reads CASSATTATDADTQYF. The DNA sequence is as follows: TGTGCCAGCAGCGCAACGACAGCTACGGATGCAGATACGCAGTATTTT.